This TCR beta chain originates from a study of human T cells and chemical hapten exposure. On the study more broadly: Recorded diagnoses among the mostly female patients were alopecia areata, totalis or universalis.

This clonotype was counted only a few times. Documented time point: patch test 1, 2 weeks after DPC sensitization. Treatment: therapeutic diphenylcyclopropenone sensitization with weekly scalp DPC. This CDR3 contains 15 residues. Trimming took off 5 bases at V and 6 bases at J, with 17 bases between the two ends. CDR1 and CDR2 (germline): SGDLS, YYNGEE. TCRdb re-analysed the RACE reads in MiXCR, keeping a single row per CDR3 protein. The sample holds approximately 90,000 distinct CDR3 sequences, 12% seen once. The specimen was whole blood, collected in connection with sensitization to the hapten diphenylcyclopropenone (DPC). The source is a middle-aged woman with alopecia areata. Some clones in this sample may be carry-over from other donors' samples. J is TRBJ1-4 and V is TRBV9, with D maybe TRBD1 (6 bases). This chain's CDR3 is CASSASRGGYEKLFF. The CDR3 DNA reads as TGTGCCAGCAGTGCCTCCAGGGGTGGGTATGAAAAACTGTTTTTT. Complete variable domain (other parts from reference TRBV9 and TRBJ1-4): DSGVTQTPKHLITATGQRVTLRCSPRSGDLSVYWYQQSLDQGLQFLIQYYNGEERAKGNILERFSAQQFPDLHSELNLSSLELGDSALYFCASSASRGGYEKLFFGSGTQLSVL.